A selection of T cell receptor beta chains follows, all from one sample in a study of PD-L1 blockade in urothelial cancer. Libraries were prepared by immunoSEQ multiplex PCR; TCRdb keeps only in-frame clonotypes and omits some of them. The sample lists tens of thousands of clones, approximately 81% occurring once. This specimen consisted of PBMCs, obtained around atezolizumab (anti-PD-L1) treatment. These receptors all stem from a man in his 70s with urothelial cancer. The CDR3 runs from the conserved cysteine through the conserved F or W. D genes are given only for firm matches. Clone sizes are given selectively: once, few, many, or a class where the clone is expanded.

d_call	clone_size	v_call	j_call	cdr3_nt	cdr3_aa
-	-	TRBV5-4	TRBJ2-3	TGTGCCAGCAGCTTGTCCGGGGTAACAGATACGCAGTATTTT	CASSLSGVTDTQYF
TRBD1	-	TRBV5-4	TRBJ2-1	TGTGCCAGCAGCCGACAGGGGGGCTACAATGAGCAGTTCTTC	CASSRQGGYNEQFF
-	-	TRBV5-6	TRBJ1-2	TGTGCCAGCAGCGCGCTCGACCAGGGGGGCTACACCTTC	CASSALDQGGYTF
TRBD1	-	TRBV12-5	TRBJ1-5	TGTGCTAGTGCCCTTTCACAGGGGTCCGGCAATCAGCCCCAGCATTTT	CASALSQGSGNQPQHF
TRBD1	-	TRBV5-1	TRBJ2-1	TGCGCCAGCAGCTTGGCACGATTCGACAGGGATTACAATGAGCAGTTCTTC	CASSLARFDRDYNEQFF
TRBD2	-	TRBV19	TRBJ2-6	TGTGCCAGTAGTGATCCCGGGACTAGCGCGTCTGGGGCCAACGTCCTGACTTTC	CASSDPGTSASGANVLTF
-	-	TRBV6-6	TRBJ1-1	TGTGCCAGCAGTGGGGGCCTTCGACCCACTGAAGCTTTCTTT	CASSGGLRPTEAFF
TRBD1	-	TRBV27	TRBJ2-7	TGTGCCAGCTATAGACAGGGCTCCTACGAGCAGTACTTC	CASYRQGSYEQYF
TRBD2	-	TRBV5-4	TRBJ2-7	TGTGCCAGCAGCACTGGACTAGCGGGGCTCTACGAGCAGTACTTC	CASSTGLAGLYEQYF
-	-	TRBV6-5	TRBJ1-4	TGTGCCAGCAGTTACGAGCGGGGTCGGGAAAAACTGTTTTTT	CASSYERGREKLFF
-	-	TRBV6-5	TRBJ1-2	TGTGCCAGCAGTCAATCAGTTACTAACTATGGCTACACCTTC	CASSQSVTNYGYTF
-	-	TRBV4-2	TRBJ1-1	TGTGCCAGCAGCCAAGGAGGTAGAGCTGAAGCTTTCTTT	CASSQGGRAEAFF
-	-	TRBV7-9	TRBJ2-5	TGTGCCAGCAGCTTCGACATCTACCAAGAGACCCAGTACTTC	CASSFDIYQETQYF
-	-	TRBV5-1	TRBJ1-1	TGCGCCAGCAGAGCACAGCCGAACACTGAAGCTTTCTTT	CASRAQPNTEAFF
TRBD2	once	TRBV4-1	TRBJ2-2	TGCGCCAGCAGCCAAGATTTTGGCGGGGAGGGACTAGCGGCGAACACCGGGGAGCTGTTTTTT	CASSQDFGGEGLAANTGELFF
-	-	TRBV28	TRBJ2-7	TGTGCCAGCAGTTGGCTATGGAGCCGATACGAGCAGTACTTC	CASSWLWSRYEQYF
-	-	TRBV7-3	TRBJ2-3	TGTGCCAGCAGCTCCCGGGGTAGATTCACAGATACGCAGTATTTT	CASSSRGRFTDTQYF
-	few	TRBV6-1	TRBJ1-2	TGTGCCAGCAGTGCCCCCGGGGGCTACACCTTC	CASSAPGGYTF
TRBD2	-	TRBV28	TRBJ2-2	TGTGCCAGCAGTTTATATCTAGCGGGAGGGAACACCGGGGAGCTGTTTTTT	CASSLYLAGGNTGELFF
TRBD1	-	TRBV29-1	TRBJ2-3	TGCAGCGGGTGGACAGGGGGCACAGATACGCAGTATTTT	CSGWTGGTDTQYF
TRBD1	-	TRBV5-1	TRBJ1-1	TGCGCCAGCAGCGCCCTTGGGACAGGGGGCACTGAAGCTTTCTTT	CASSALGTGGTEAFF
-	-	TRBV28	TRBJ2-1	TGTGCCAGCAGTGTTTCTCTGAATGAGCAGTTCTTC	CASSVSLNEQFF
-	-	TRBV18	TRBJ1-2	TGTGCCAGCTCACCAACGGGAGAAATTAACTATGGCTACACCTTC	CASSPTGEINYGYTF
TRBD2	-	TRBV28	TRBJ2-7	TGTGCCACCCTGGGAGGGCTCCTCTTCGCCTACGAGCAGTACTTC	CATLGGLLFAYEQYF
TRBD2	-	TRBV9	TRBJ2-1	TGTGCCAGCAGCCCCAGCCCGGGACTAGGGGTTGAGCAGTTCTTC	CASSPSPGLGVEQFF
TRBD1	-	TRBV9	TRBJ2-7	TGTGCCAGCAGCGTAGCAGGGACAGGGCAGACGCAGTACTTC	CASSVAGTGQTQYF
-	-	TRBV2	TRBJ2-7	TGTGCCAGCAAACAGCTCTCCTACGAGCAGTACTTC	CASKQLSYEQYF
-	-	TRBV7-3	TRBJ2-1	TGTGCCAGCAGCGCCGGGGTGAATAGCCTTGATGAGCAGTTCTTC	CASSAGVNSLDEQFF
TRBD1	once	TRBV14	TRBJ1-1	TGTGCCAGCAGCCAAAGAGGGACAGGGGCTTTCTTT	CASSQRGTGAFF
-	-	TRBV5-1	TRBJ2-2	TGCGCCAGCACCGTCCAGGGAAACACCGGGGAGCTGTTTTTT	CASTVQGNTGELFF
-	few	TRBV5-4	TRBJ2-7	TGTGCCAGCAGCTTGGATCTCGCGCAGGGCTCCTACGAGCAGTACTTC	CASSLDLAQGSYEQYF
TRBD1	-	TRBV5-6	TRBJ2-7	TGTGCCAGCAGCTCCCTCGGGGACAGGAGCTCCTACGAGCAGTACTTC	CASSSLGDRSSYEQYF
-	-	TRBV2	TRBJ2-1	TGTGCCAGCAGCCGAAGCGGAAGCTCCTACAATGAGCAGTTCTTC	CASSRSGSSYNEQFF
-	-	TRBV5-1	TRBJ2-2	TGCGCCAGCAGCTTATCCGAGGCGGACACCGGGGAGCTGTTTTTT	CASSLSEADTGELFF
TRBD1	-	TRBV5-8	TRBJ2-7	TGTGCCAGCCGAACGGCGGGACAGGGGACTGGCGAGCAGTACTTC	CASRTAGQGTGEQYF
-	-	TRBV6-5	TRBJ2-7	TGTGCCGAAATAACAGGTCCCTGCTACGAGCAGTACTTC	CAEITGPCYEQYF
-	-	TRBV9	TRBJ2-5	TGTGCCAGCAGCGTAGATCGGGGGTGGGCAGAGACCCAGTACTTC	CASSVDRGWAETQYF
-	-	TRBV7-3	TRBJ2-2	TGTGCCAGCAGCTTAACGGCGAGCCCCGAGGTCGGGGAGCTGTTTTTT	CASSLTASPEVGELFF
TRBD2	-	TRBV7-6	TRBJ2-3	TGTGCCAGCAGCTTAGATCCTAGCGGGAGAACAGATACGCAGTATTTT	CASSLDPSGRTDTQYF
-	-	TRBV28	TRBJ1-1	TGTGCCAGCAGCCCCAACGGGGAAGCTTTCTTT	CASSPNGEAFF
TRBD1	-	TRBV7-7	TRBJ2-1	TGTGCCAGCAGCCCTCGGACAGGGGCTCTATCGAGCTCCTACAATGAGCAGTTCTTC	CASSPRTGALSSSYNEQFF
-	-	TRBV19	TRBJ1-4	TGTGCCAGTAGTATCAGAACAACTAATGAAAAACTGTTTTTT	CASSIRTTNEKLFF
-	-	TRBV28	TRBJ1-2	TGTGCCAGCAGTTTCCCTCCTGCAGGGAACTATGGCTACACCTTC	CASSFPPAGNYGYTF
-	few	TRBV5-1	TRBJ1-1	TGCGCCAGCAGGCAGGTGAACACTGAAGCTTTCTTT	CASRQVNTEAFF
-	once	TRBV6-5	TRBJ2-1	TGTGCCAGCAGTTACTCGATGGCGGGACTCTACAATGAGCAGTTCTTC	CASSYSMAGLYNEQFF
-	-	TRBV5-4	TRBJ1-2	TGTGCCAGCAGCAACAGGGTGGGGGGCTACACCTTC	CASSNRVGGYTF
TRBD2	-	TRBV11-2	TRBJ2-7	TGTGCCAGCAGCCCCCGGGGGACTAGCGGGAGATACGAGCAGTACTTC	CASSPRGTSGRYEQYF